The clone carrying this T cell receptor (beta chain) turned up a few times. This sample is part of a study of blood T cells in healthy people across ages. CDR3 size: 14 residues. V was pared by 3 bases and J by 3 bases, with 9 bases between. Using a J-beta primer mix together with a sample-barcoded 5' primer, a second PCR was run for about 7 to 12 cycles. TCRdb used MiXCR to reprocess the 5' RACE reads, holding one entry per CDR3 protein. The top ten hold approximately 31% of the sample, which has 700,000 or so distinct CDR3 sequences, approximately 40% seen once. The sample taken for sequencing was blood. V usage is TRBV12-3 or TRBV12-4 and J usage is TRBJ1-5; D is possibly TRBD1 (5 bases). The source of this sequence is an elderly man in good health. The CDR3 here is CASSFQGTNQPQHF. As DNA, the CDR3 is TGTGCCAGCAGTTTTCAAGGGACCAATCAGCCCCAGCATTTT.